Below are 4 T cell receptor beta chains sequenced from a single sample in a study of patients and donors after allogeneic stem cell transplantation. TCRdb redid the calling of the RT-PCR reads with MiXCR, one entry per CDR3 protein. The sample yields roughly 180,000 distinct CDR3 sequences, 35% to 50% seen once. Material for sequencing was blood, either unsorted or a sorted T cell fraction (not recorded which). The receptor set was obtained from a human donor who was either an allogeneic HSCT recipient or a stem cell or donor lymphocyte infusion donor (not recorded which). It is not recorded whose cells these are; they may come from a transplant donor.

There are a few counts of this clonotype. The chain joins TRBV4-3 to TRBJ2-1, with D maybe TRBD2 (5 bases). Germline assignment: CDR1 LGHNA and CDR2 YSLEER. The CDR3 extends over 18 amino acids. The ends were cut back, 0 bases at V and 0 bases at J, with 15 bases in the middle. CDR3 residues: CASSQELVGISSYNEQFF. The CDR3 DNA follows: TGCGCCAGCAGCCAAGAACTAGTGGGCATCAGCTCCTACAATGAGCAGTTCTTC.

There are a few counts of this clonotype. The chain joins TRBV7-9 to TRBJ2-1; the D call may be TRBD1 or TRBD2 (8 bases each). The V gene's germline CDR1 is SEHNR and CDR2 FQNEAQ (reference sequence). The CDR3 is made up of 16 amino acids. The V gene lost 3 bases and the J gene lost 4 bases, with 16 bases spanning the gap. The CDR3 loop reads CASSFTGGLGYNEQFF. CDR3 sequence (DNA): TGTGCCAGCAGCTTCACAGGGGGACTAGGATACAATGAGCAGTTCTTC.

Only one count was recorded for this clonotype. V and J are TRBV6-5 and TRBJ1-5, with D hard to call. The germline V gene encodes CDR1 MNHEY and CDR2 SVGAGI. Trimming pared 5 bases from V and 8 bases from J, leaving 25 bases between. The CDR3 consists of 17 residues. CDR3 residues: CASSQTMGTAGPKPQHF. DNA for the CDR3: TGTGCCAGCAGTCAAACAATGGGAACAGCCGGTCCGAAGCCCCAGCATTTT.

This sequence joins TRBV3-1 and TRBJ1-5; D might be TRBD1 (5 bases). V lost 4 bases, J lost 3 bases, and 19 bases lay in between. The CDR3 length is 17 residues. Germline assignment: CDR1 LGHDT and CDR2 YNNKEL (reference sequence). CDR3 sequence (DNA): TGTGCCAGCAGCCCTTCTCTCGGGGCCAGTTACAATCAGCCCCAGCATTTT. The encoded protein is CASSPSLGASYNQPQHF.